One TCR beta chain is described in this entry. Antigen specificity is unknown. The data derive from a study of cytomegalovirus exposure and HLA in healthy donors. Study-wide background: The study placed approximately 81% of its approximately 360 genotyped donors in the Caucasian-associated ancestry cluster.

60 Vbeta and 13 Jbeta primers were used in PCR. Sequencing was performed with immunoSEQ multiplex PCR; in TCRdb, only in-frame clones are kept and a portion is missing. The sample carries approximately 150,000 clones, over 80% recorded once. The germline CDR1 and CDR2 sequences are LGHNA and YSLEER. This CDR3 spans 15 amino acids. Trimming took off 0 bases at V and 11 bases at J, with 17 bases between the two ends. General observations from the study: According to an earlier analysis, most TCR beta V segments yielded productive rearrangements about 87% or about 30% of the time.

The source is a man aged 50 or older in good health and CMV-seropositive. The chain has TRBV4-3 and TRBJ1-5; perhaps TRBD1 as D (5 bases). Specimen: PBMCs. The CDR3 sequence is CASSQDSEVGGTQHF. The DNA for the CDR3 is TGCGCCAGCAGCCAAGATTCCGAAGTCGGGGGGACCCAGCATTTT.